A single sample gave rise to the 20 T cell receptor beta chains below, sequenced in a study of PD-1 blockade in mismatch repair-deficient tumors. Generated by immunoSEQ multiplex PCR, the TCRdb table keeps only in-frame clones and is missing some. The repertoire holds 100,000 to 150,000 clones, with 86% as singletons. The material sequenced was peripheral blood, taken 44 weeks after starting pembrolizumab. These receptors came from an adult with mismatch repair-deficient cancer.

The chain joins TRBV19 to TRBJ1-1, with TRBD1 identical over 9 bases. CDR1 LNHDA and CDR2 SQIVND come from the germline V gene (reference sequence). This CDR3 spans 14 amino acids. V lost 7 bases, J lost 7 bases, and 10 bases stayed unmatched. The DNA for the CDR3 is TGTGCCAGTATCAAACAGGGGGCGCTGGTTGAAGCTTTCTTT. It is translated as CASIKQGALVEAFF. The full variable domain, its missing parts supplied by reference TRBV19 and TRBJ1-1, is DGGITQSPKYLFRKEGQNVTLSCEQNLNHDAMYWYRQDPGQGLRLIYYSQIVNDFQKGDIAEGYSVSREKKESFPLTVTSAQKNPTAFYLCASIKQGALVEAFFGQGTRLTVV.

The chain carries TRBV29-1 and TRBJ2-1; TRBD1 aligns across 8 bases. V lost 6 bases, J lost 5 bases, and 9 bases stayed unmatched. The CDR3 has 14 residues. CDR1 is SQVTM, CDR2 ANQGSEA, per germline. The CDR3 DNA reads TGCAGCGTCCTGACAGGGGCCACTAACAATGAGCAGTTCTTC. It is translated as CSVLTGATNNEQFF.

The chain uses TRBV11-1 and TRBJ2-7; 7 nucleotides line up with TRBD1. This CDR3 contains 15 residues. Germline V lookup: CDR1 SGHAT, CDR2 FQDESV (reference sequence). Trimming took 3 bases from V and 1 from J; bases not matched to a gene: 6. CDR3 coding DNA: TGTGCCAGCAGCTTCAGACAGGGTAATTCCTACGAGCAGTACTTC. As protein: CASSFRQGNSYEQYF. Supplemented by reference TRBV11-1 and TRBJ2-7, the full variable domain reads EAEVAQSPRYKITEKSQAVAFWCDPISGHATLYWYRQILGQGPELLVQFQDESVVDDSQLPKDRFSAERLKGVDSTLKIQPAELGDSAMYLCASSFRQGNSYEQYFGPGTRLTVT.

The V call is TRBV13, the J call TRBJ2-2; tentative D call: TRBD1 (5 bases). V gave up 1 base and J gave up 5 bases, with 8 bases separating them. Germline CDR1 PRHDT, CDR2 FYEKMQ (reference sequence). The CDR3 runs 14 residues. The CDR3 sequence: CASSLEGLTGELFF. For the CDR3, the DNA is TGTGCCAGCAGCTTAGAGGGGCTTACCGGGGAGCTGTTTTTT. Full variable domain (outside the CDR3, taken from reference TRBV13 and TRBJ2-2): AAGVIQSPRHLIKEKRETATLKCYPIPRHDTVYWYQQGPGQDPQFLISFYEKMQSDKGSIPDRFSAQQFSDYHSELNMSSLELGDSALYFCASSLEGLTGELFFGEGSRLTVL.

CDR3 in amino acids: CASSLTFRTGYEQYF. The CDR3 nucleotides read TGTGCCAGCAGTTTAACTTTCAGGACAGGGTACGAGCAGTACTTC. This sequence joins TRBV27 and TRBJ2-7, with 8 bases that match TRBD1. The CDR3 loop spans 15 amino acids. Germline lookup yields CDR1 MNHEY and CDR2 SMNVEV (reference sequence). Trimming at V came to 2 bases and at J to 4 bases, leaving 7 bases not matched to a gene.

The chain carries TRBV11-2 and TRBJ1-3; D gene uncertain. CDR3 length: 17 amino acids. V was clipped by 0 bases and J by 3 bases, with 15 bases between them. Germline values: CDR1 SGHAT, CDR2 FQNNGV. The CDR3 spells CASSLEGPNPHGNTIYF. The CDR3 region has the DNA TGTGCCAGCAGCTTAGAGGGTCCGAACCCCCATGGAAACACCATATATTTT.

A single count supports this clone. V and J are TRBV7-9 and TRBJ1-2; tentative D call: TRBD1 (5 bases). This CDR3 has 12 amino acids. Germline V gene data show CDR1 as SEHNR and CDR2 as FQNEAQ (reference sequence). Trimming removed 3 bases at V and 7 bases at J, with 9 bases between. DNA for the CDR3: TGTGCCAGCAGCTTTTTGGGGGTTGGCTACACCTTC. It encodes CASSFLGVGYTF.

The chain is built from TRBV7-2 and TRBJ2-1, with unresolved D. Germline CDR1 is SGHTA and CDR2 is FQGNSA. Trimming took off 2 bases at V and 9 bases at J, with 5 bases between the two ends. There are 11 residues in the CDR3. The CDR3 loop reads CASSLSGEQFF. The CDR3 nucleotides are TGTGCCAGCAGCTTATCGGGTGAGCAGTTCTTC.

The rearrangement uses TRBV30 and TRBJ2-1; D unresolved. Germline CDR1 reads GTSNPN; CDR2 reads SVGIG (reference sequence). V lost 0 bases to trimming and J lost 7 bases, with 10 bases between them. The CDR3 sequence is 13 residues long. CDR3 protein: CAWSVLMVNEQFF. The CDR3 DNA is TGTGCCTGGAGTGTACTAATGGTAAATGAGCAGTTCTTC.

This chain links TRBV29-1 with TRBJ2-1; TRBD2 agrees at 7 bases. Germline V gives CDR1 SQVTM, CDR2 ANQGSEA. The J segment lost 9 bases and the V segment lost 6 bases, leaving 14 bases of the junction unmatched. This CDR3 is 14 amino acids long. In nucleotides, the CDR3 is TGCAGCGTAGACTCAGGGAGGGTAGAGAGTGAGCAGTTCTTC. As protein: CSVDSGRVESEQFF.

This clone was counted only a few times. The chain links TRBV28 to TRBJ1-5; D remains unclear. The CDR3 extends over 14 amino acids. Germline-derived CDR1 and CDR2 are MDHEN and SYDVKM. V gave up 6 bases and J gave up 3 bases, with 12 bases separating them. The CDR3 bases are TGTGCCAGCAGGACCGGAGGGCCCAATCAGCCCCAGCATTTT. This sequence encodes CASRTGGPNQPQHF.

This clone came up a few times. The chain combines TRBV11-2 with TRBJ2-7; 10 nucleotides align to TRBD1. Unmatched junction bases numbered 4, after V lost 1 base and J lost 7 bases. CDR3 size: 14 residues. Germline CDR1 reads SGHAT; CDR2 reads FQNNGV. In nucleotides, the CDR3 is TGTGCCAGCAGCTTAGGACAGGGGGCGCGGGAGCAGTACTTC. Its translation is CASSLGQGAREQYF.

V usage is TRBV21-1 and J usage is TRBJ2-1; TRBD1 is taken as the D call from the table, unchecked against the DNA. TRBV21-1 is a listed pseudogene. The CDR3 totals 19 residues. The CDR3 here is CASSGRVLCGVQRGLEQFF. CDR3 sequence (DNA): TGTGCCAGCAGCGGCCGGGTTCTTTGCGGGGTCCAGAGGGGGCTCGAGCAGTTCTTC.

The V call is TRBV6-1, the J call TRBJ2-7, with D perhaps given as TRBD1 or TRBD2 (5 bases each). The germline V and J ends were trimmed by 1 base and 0 bases, with 13 bases remaining between them. The CDR3 has 16 amino acids. CDR1 MNHNS and CDR2 SASEGT come from the germline V gene. The DNA of the CDR3 is TGTGCCAGCAGTGAAGTCGGTAGCGACAGCTCCTACGAGCAGTACTTC. Translation gives CASSEVGSDSSYEQYF.

This rearrangement joins TRBV27 to TRBJ2-3, with D maybe TRBD1 (5 bases). Germline CDR1 MNHEY, CDR2 SMNVEV (reference sequence). This CDR3 has 12 residues. Trimming removed 3 bases at V and 10 bases at J, with 11 bases between. CDR3 bases: TGTGCCAGCAGTTTTTTGGGGCATCCGCAGTATTTT. Protein sequence: CASSFLGHPQYF.

J is TRBJ1-1 and V is TRBV28; D unclear. Germline V lookup: CDR1 MDHEN, CDR2 SYDVKM. The V end lost 5 bases, the J end lost 1 base, and 14 bases lay between the germline ends. The CDR3 spans 15 residues. The CDR3 coding sequence is TGTGCCAGCAGTATATCGCCTTCGGCGAACACTGAAGCTTTCTTT. Its protein is CASSISPSANTEAFF. Together with reference TRBV28 and TRBJ1-1, the CDR3 gives the full variable domain: DVKVTQSSRYLVKRTGEKVFLECVQDMDHENMFWYRQDPGLGLRLIYFSYDVKMKEKGDIPEGYSVSREKKERFSLILESASTNQTSMYLCASSISPSANTEAFFGQGTRLTVV.

The rearrangement links TRBV13 to TRBJ2-3; 11 bases line up with TRBD2. V shed 5 bases, J shed 4 bases, and the junction held 8 bases outside the gene matches. Germline V gene sequence: CDR1 PRHDT, CDR2 FYEKMQ (reference sequence). The CDR3 consists of 16 residues. The CDR3 is CASSTRTSGWADTQYF. The CDR3, as DNA: TGTGCCAGCAGCACGCGGACTAGCGGGTGGGCAGATACGCAGTATTTT.

CDR3 nucleotide sequence: TGTGCCAGCAGGTCGACAGGTCATTCTGAAGCTTTCTTT. It specifies CASRSTGHSEAFF. The chain joins TRBV2 to TRBJ1-1; D may be TRBD1 (6 bases). Per the germline V gene, CDR1 is SNHLY and CDR2 is FYNNEI. This CDR3 region has 13 residues. Trimming shortened V by 6 bases and J by 6 bases, and 14 bases separated the two germline ends.

The chain employs TRBV4-1 and TRBJ1-1; D uncertain. V shed 6 bases and J shed 2 bases, with 7 bases lying between them. From germline, CDR1 is MGHRA and CDR2 YSYEKL. The CDR3 loop spans 12 amino acids. CDR3 coding DNA: TGCGCCAGCAGGGGATTCAACACTGAAGCTTTCTTT. This sequence encodes CASRGFNTEAFF.

The chain is built from TRBV2 and TRBJ2-7; 11 nucleotides line up with TRBD2. The length of the CDR3 is 14 residues. Germline loops: CDR1 SNHLY, CDR2 FYNNEI. The V gene end was trimmed by 5 bases and the J gene end by 0 bases; junction bases not matched to a gene: 0. CDR3 nucleotides: TGTGCCAGCAGTACTAGCGGGAGCTCCTACGAGCAGTACTTC. This codes for CASSTSGSSYEQYF.